This entry concerns a single T cell receptor (beta chain). Cycle 7 day 1, cycle 4 day 1, and baseline were the timepoints at which blood was sampled. These data originate in a study of OX40 agonist ivuxolimab in advanced cancers. Across the whole study: In this trial design, patients received ivuxolimab intravenously at 0.01 to 10 mg/kg every 2 weeks. Partial responses were achieved by three patients, of whom one had hepatocellular carcinoma and two had cutaneous melanoma.

The CDR3 is made up of 12 amino acids. V was clipped by 2 bases and J by 3 bases, with 3 bases between them. Looked up from germline, CDR1 is SGHAT and CDR2 is FQNNGV. Sequencing was performed with immunoSEQ multiplex PCR; in TCRdb, only in-frame clones are kept and a portion is missing. This table has over 80,000 clones, under 85% appearing once. This TCR was recovered from an adult with an advanced solid tumor such as melanoma, head and neck, liver or kidney cancer. J is TRBJ2-3 and V is TRBV11-2; D not resolved. Source: CD4+ or CD8+ T cells sorted from blood, taken in a trial of the OX40 agonist ivuxolimab. The CDR3 here is CASSLSTDTQYF. In nucleotides, the CDR3 is TGTGCCAGCAGCTTATCGACAGATACGCAGTATTTT.